This T cell receptor beta chain is from a study of T cell repertoires in cytomegalovirus infection. On the study more broadly: Indications came from public TCR beta signatures; they pointed to CMV infection and to a matching HLA type.

This CDR3 has 16 residues. V was trimmed by 4 bases and J by 0 bases, leaving 13 bases between them. Germline V gives CDR1 SGHDT, CDR2 YYEEEE. Using its own MiXCR run on the reads, TCRdb lists one record per CDR3 protein. This sample has about 240,000 distinct CDR3 sequences; 9% to 15% occur once, and the top ten carry around 1.6%. Study-wide points: Identification of carriers of CMV plus the relevant HLA was performed using cumulative public TCR beta family frequency. HLA-C-restricted TCR beta clonotypes specific for CMV led the ex vivo response.

There are many counts of this clonotype. The antigen is not known. The rearrangement links TRBV5-6 to TRBJ1-4; D gene uncertain. The sequenced sample was PBMCs. The source is a human donor in good health (CMV status not recorded). Some clones in this sample may be carry-over from other donors' samples. The DNA of the CDR3 is TGTGCCAGCAGCCCGAGGAGGACCGCAACTAATGAAAAACTGTTTTTT. As protein: CASSPRRTATNEKLFF.